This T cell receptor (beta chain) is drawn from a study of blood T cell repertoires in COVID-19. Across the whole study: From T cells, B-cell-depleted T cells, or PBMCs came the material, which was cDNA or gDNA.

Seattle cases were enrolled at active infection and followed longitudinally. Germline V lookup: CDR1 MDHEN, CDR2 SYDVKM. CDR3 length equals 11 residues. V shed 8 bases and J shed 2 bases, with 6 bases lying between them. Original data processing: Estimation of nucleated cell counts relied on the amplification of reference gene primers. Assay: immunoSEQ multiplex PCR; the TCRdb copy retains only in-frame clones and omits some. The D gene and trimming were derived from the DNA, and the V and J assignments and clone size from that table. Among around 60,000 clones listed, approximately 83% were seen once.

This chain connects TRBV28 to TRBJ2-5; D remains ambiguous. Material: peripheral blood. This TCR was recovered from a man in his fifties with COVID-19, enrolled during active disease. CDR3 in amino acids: CASGEQETQYF. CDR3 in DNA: TGTGCCAGCGGAGAACAAGAGACCCAGTACTTC.